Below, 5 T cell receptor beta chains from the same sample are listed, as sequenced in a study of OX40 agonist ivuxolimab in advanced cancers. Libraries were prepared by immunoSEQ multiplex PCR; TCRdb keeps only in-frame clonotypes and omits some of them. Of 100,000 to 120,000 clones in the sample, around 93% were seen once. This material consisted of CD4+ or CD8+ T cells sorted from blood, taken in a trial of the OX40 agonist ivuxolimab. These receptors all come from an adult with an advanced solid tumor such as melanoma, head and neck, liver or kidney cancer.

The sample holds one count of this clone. CDR3 region: CASSLYNYEQYF. DNA for the CDR3: TGTGCCAGCAGCTTGTATAACTACGAGCAGTACTTC. V gene TRBV5-8 combines with J gene TRBJ2-7; no clear D gene. Looked up from germline, CDR1 is SGHTS and CDR2 is YDEGEE. Trimming removed 1 base at V and 3 bases at J, with 5 bases between. This CDR3 spans 12 amino acids.

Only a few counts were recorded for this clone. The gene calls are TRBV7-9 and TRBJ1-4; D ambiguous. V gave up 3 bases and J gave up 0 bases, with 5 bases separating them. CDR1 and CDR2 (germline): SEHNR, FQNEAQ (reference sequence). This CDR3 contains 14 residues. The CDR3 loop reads CASSFRATNEKLFF. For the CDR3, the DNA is TGTGCCAGCAGCTTCAGAGCAACTAATGAAAAACTGTTTTTT.

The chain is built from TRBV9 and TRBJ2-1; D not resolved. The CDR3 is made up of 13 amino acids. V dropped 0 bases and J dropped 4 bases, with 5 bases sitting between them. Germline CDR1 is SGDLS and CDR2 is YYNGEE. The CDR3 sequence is CASSVEWYNEQFF. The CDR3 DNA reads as TGTGCCAGCAGCGTAGAGTGGTACAATGAGCAGTTCTTC.

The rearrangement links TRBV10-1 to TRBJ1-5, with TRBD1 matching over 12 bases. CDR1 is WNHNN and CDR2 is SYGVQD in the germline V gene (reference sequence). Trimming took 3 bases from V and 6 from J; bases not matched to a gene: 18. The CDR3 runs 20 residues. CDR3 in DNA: TGCGCCAGCAGTGAAGGAGGCCCGCGGGACAGGGGGCGAGTCCGTCAGCCCCAGCATTTT. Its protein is CASSEGGPRDRGRVRQPQHF.

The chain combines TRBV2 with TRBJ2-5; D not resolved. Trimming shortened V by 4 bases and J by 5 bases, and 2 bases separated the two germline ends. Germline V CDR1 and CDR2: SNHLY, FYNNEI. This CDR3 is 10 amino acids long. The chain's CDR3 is CASSVETQYF. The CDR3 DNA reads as TGTGCCAGCAGTGTGGAGACCCAGTACTTC.